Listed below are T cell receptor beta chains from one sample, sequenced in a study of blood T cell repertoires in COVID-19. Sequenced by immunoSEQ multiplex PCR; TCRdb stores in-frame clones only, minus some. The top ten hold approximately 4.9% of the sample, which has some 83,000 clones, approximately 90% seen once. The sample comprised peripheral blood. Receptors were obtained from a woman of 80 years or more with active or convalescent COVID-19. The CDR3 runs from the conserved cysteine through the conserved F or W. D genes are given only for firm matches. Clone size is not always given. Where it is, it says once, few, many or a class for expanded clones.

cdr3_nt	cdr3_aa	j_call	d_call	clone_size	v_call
TGTGCCAGCAGCCCTCCGCCCGATAGCGACGAGCAGTACTTC	CASSPPPDSDEQYF	TRBJ2-7	NA	NA	TRBV5-4
TGTGCCAGCAGCTTGGTCAGGGGGACTGAGCAGTTCTTC	CASSLVRGTEQFF	TRBJ2-1	TRBD1	NA	TRBV11-3
TGTGCCAGTACCCCAGGCGGCAGGGGGGCCGGGGAGCTGTTTTTT	CASTPGGRGAGELFF	TRBJ2-2	NA	NA	TRBV19
TGTGCCAGCCTGGGACAGGTCGGTGAAAAACTGTTTTTT	CASLGQVGEKLFF	TRBJ1-4	TRBD1	once	TRBV7-8
TGTGCCAGCAGTTACCTAGTAGCGGGAGGGCCTAACTACGAGCAGTACTTC	CASSYLVAGGPNYEQYF	TRBJ2-7	TRBD2	NA	TRBV27
TGTGCCAGCAGTCCTACAGGGGGCGCTGGAAACACCATATATTTT	CASSPTGGAGNTIYF	TRBJ1-3	TRBD1	NA	TRBV28
TGTGCCAGCAGCCCCCCAGACAGGCAAAACACCGGGGAGCTGTTTTTT	CASSPPDRQNTGELFF	TRBJ2-2	NA	NA	TRBV11-3
TGTGCCAGCACCCCGGGACAGGGGATCTCCTACAATGAGCAGTTCTTC	CASTPGQGISYNEQFF	TRBJ2-1	TRBD1	NA	TRBV27
TGTGCCAGCGGGACAGGGATTGGCTACACCTTC	CASGTGIGYTF	TRBJ1-2	TRBD1	few	TRBV2
TGTGCCACCAGCCCGGGACAGAGCTTCATGAACACTGAAGCTTTCTTT	CATSPGQSFMNTEAFF	TRBJ1-1	TRBD1	NA	TRBV15
TGTGCCAGTGGGGGCCAGAGGGGGATGAGCAATCAGCCCCAGCATTTT	CASGGQRGMSNQPQHF	TRBJ1-5	NA	NA	TRBV19
TGTGCCAGCAGCGGTTTACAGGGAACAGGAAACACCATATATTTT	CASSGLQGTGNTIYF	TRBJ1-3	NA	NA	TRBV5-6
TGCGCCAGCAGCCAAGATCCTAGCGGAGCGTACCAAGAGACCCAGTACTTC	CASSQDPSGAYQETQYF	TRBJ2-5	TRBD2	NA	TRBV4-3
TGCGCCAGCAGCCAAGATCCGGGACAGGGATTCCAGGGGGCCAAAAACATTCAGTACTTC	CASSQDPGQGFQGAKNIQYF	TRBJ2-4	TRBD1	NA	TRBV4-3
TGTGCCAGCAGTTTCGGAACAGGGCGAACCGGGGAGCTGTTTTTT	CASSFGTGRTGELFF	TRBJ2-2	NA	NA	TRBV28
TGTGCCAGCAGTTACTCGGGGCAATCGAGAAACGGTGAAGCTTTCTTT	CASSYSGQSRNGEAFF	TRBJ1-1	NA	NA	TRBV6-5
TGTGCCAGCAGTTTAAAGTTCAACGCGGGGGGCTCCTACAATGAGCAGTTCTTC	CASSLKFNAGGSYNEQFF	TRBJ2-1	TRBD2	NA	TRBV27
TGTGCCAGTAGTTCCGGACTGGGAGGGGGTCAGCCCCAGCATTTT	CASSSGLGGGQPQHF	TRBJ1-5	NA	once	TRBV19
TGCGCCAGCAGCTTGATGGGGGGGGAGACCCAGTACTTC	CASSLMGGETQYF	TRBJ2-5	TRBD2	NA	TRBV5-1
TGTGCCAGCAGTTACTCCACCGGGTCCAATTCACCCCTCCACTTT	CASSYSTGSNSPLHF	TRBJ1-6	NA	NA	TRBV6-5
TGTGCCAGCAGCCGAGAAGTCCTTTCGGGCTCAGGGACTGAAGCTTTCTTT	CASSREVLSGSGTEAFF	TRBJ1-1	NA	NA	TRBV4-2
TGTGCCAGCAGTACGGGGACCGGGGAGCTGTTTTTT	CASSTGTGELFF	TRBJ2-2	NA	NA	TRBV12-3/TRBV12-4
TGTGCCAGCAGTCCCTACAGGGATATGGGGACTGAAGCTTTCTTT	CASSPYRDMGTEAFF	TRBJ1-1	NA	NA	TRBV27
TGTGCCTATTTTGGGGCATCTCGAGGTGGCTACACCTTC	CAYFGASRGGYTF	TRBJ1-2	NA	NA	TRBV19
TGTGCCAGCAGCTTAGGGGCGGGGAGCACAGATACGCAGTATTTT	CASSLGAGSTDTQYF	TRBJ2-3	NA	NA	TRBV11-2
TGTGCCAGCAGCTTACCGGGACTAGCGGGAGGTGGCTATGAGCAGTTCTTC	CASSLPGLAGGGYEQFF	TRBJ2-1	TRBD2	NA	TRBV7-2
TGTGCCAGCAGTCCCGACAGGGGGCGCAATCAGCCCCAGCATTTT	CASSPDRGRNQPQHF	TRBJ1-5	TRBD1	once	TRBV28
TGTGCCTGGAGTAGAGGTGGGACTGAAGCTTTCTTT	CAWSRGGTEAFF	TRBJ1-1	NA	NA	TRBV30
TGTGCCAGTAGGCGATTAGCTAGCACAGATACGCAGTATTTT	CASRRLASTDTQYF	TRBJ2-3	NA	NA	TRBV19
TGTGCCAGCAGCTTAGGCTCGGACAGCCTCTACGAGCAGTACTTC	CASSLGSDSLYEQYF	TRBJ2-7	NA	once	TRBV7-2
TGTGCCAGCAGCTCCGCCGGGACTAGCGGCTACAATGAGCAGTTCTTC	CASSSAGTSGYNEQFF	TRBJ2-1	TRBD2	NA	TRBV7-3
TGCGCCAGCAGCTTGGGCACAGGGGGTGTGTCTGAAGCTTTCTTT	CASSLGTGGVSEAFF	TRBJ1-1	TRBD1	once	TRBV5-1
TGTGCCAGCAGCATATCCGGGACAGCGTTCTACGAGCAGTACTTC	CASSISGTAFYEQYF	TRBJ2-7	TRBD1	NA	TRBV7-2
TGTGCCAGCAGTGAATTCTCCAGGGGAGCCCAATATGAGCAGTTCTTC	CASSEFSRGAQYEQFF	TRBJ2-1	NA	NA	TRBV5-5
TGTGCCAGCAGTGAAGCAAGGGGCTTAGAGGAGCCCCAGCATTTT	CASSEARGLEEPQHF	TRBJ1-5	NA	NA	TRBV6-1
TGTGCCTGGAGTGGGGGAGGGACCACAGATACGCAGTATTTT	CAWSGGGTTDTQYF	TRBJ2-3	TRBD2	NA	TRBV30
TGTGCCAGCAGTGAAGGGGGACTCAACAGGGAGCTGTTTTTT	CASSEGGLNRELFF	TRBJ2-2	NA	once	TRBV6-1
TGTGCCAGTAGCCGAACAGGGGACCGCAATCAGCCCCAGCATTTT	CASSRTGDRNQPQHF	TRBJ1-5	TRBD1	NA	TRBV19
TGTGCCAGCAGCGTTCTAGCGGCGGTGGGGGAGCTGTTTTTT	CASSVLAAVGELFF	TRBJ2-2	TRBD2	once	TRBV9
TGTGCCAGCGGGAGGCTGGAGCTGTTTTTT	CASGRLELFF	TRBJ2-2	NA	NA	TRBV2
TGCGCCAGCAGCTTGGTCCCCACAGGGGGTATCACAGATACGCAGTATTTT	CASSLVPTGGITDTQYF	TRBJ2-3	TRBD1	NA	TRBV5-1
TGTGCCAGCAGACCCAAAAGAGACTCCTACAATGAGCAGTTCTTC	CASRPKRDSYNEQFF	TRBJ2-1	NA	NA	TRBV27
TGCGCCAGCAGTGCGAGGGCGGTCTGGGCCGAGCAGTACTTC	CASSARAVWAEQYF	TRBJ2-7	NA	NA	TRBV10-1
TGCGCCAGCAGCTTAACAGGGGGGGATCAGCCCCAGCATTTT	CASSLTGGDQPQHF	TRBJ1-5	TRBD1	NA	TRBV5-1
TGTGCCAGCAGCCACTCCGGGTCACCCCTCCACTTT	CASSHSGSPLHF	TRBJ1-6	NA	NA	TRBV14
TGTGCCAGTAGTATAGTACTAGCGGGACGGGGCTACGAGCAGTACTTC	CASSIVLAGRGYEQYF	TRBJ2-7	TRBD2	NA	TRBV19
TGTGCCAGCAGTCAACAGGGAGTCGGAAACTACGAGCAGTACTTC	CASSQQGVGNYEQYF	TRBJ2-7	NA	NA	TRBV6-5
TGTGCCAGTAGTATAGGACAACCCAATCAGCCCCAGCATTTT	CASSIGQPNQPQHF	TRBJ1-5	NA	few	TRBV19
TGTGCCAGCAGGGAGACAGGGGTCTACGAGCAGTACTTC	CASRETGVYEQYF	TRBJ2-7	TRBD1	NA	TRBV12-3/TRBV12-4
TGTGCCAGCAGCCAACGCGTGCATAGCGGGGGAGCTTACGAGCAGTACTTC	CASSQRVHSGGAYEQYF	TRBJ2-7	TRBD2	NA	TRBV7-2